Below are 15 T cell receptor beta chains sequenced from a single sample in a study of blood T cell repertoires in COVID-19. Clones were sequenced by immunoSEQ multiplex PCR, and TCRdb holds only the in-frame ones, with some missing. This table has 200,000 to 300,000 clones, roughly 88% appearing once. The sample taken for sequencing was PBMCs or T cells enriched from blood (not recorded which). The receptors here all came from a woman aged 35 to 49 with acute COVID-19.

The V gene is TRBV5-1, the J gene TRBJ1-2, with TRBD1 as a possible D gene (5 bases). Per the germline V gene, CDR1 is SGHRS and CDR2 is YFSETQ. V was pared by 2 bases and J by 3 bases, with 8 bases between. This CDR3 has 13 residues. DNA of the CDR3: TGCGCCAGCAGCTTACAGGCAGACTATGGCTACACCTTC. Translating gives CASSLQADYGYTF.

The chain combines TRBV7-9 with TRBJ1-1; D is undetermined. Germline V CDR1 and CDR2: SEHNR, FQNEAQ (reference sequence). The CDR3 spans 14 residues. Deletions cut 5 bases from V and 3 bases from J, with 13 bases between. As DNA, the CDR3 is TGTGCCAGCAGCCGAGGAGCGGGTGACACTGAAGCTTTCTTT. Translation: CASSRGAGDTEAFF.

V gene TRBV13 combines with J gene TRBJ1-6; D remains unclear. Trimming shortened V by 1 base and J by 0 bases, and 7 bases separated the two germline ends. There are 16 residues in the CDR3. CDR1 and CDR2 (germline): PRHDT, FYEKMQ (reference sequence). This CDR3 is CASSLAGSSYNSPLHF. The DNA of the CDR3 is TGTGCCAGCAGCTTAGCTGGTAGCTCCTATAATTCACCCCTCCACTTT.

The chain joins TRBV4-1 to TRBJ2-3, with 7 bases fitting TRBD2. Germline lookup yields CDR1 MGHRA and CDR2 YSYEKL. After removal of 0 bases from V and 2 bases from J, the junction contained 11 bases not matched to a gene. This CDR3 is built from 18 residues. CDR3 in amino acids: CASSQDLAGRSVTDTQYF. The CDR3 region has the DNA TGCGCCAGCAGCCAAGATCTGGCCGGGAGGTCGGTCACAGATACGCAGTATTTT.

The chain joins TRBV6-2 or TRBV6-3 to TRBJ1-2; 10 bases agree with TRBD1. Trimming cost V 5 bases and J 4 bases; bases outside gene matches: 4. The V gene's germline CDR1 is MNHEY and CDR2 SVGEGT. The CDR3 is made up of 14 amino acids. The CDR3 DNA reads TGTGCCAGCAGTGTCGGACAGGGGGGCTATGGCTACACCTTC. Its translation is CASSVGQGGYGYTF.

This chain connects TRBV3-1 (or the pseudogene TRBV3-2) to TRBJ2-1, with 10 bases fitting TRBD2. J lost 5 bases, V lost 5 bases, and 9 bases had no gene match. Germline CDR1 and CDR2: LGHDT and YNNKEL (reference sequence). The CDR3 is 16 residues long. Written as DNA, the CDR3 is TGTGCCAGCAGCGCGATCGGGACTAGCGCAAACAATGAGCAGTTCTTC. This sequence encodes CASSAIGTSANNEQFF.

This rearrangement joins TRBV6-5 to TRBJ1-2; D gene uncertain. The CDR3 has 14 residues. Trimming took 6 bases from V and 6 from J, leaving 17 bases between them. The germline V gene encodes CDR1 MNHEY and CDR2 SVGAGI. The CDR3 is CASSAGDVAHGYTF. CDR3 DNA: TGTGCCAGCAGCGCAGGCGATGTGGCCCATGGCTACACCTTC.

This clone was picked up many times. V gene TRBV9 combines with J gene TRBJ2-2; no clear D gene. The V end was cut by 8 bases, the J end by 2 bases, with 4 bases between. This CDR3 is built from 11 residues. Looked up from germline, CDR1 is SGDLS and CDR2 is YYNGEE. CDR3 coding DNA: TGTGCCAGTACAAACACCGGGGAGCTGTTTTTT. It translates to CASTNTGELFF.

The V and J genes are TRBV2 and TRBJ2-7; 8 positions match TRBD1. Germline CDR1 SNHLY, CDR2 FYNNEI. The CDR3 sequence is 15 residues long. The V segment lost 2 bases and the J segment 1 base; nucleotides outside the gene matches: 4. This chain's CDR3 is CASSEKGQASYEQYV. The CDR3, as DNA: TGTGCCAGCAGTGAAAAGGGACAGGCTTCCTACGAGCAGTACGTC.

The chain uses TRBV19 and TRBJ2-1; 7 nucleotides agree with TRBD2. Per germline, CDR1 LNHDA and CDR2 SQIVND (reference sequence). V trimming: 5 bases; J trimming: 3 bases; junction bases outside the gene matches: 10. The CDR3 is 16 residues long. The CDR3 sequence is CASSDLSGIIYNEQFF. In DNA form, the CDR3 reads TGTGCCAGTAGTGACCTAAGCGGGATTATCTACAATGAGCAGTTCTTC. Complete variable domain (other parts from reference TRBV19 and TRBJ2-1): DGGITQSPKYLFRKEGQNVTLSCEQNLNHDAMYWYRQDPGQGLRLIYYSQIVNDFQKGDIAEGYSVSREKKESFPLTVTSAQKNPTAFYLCASSDLSGIIYNEQFFGPGTRLTVL.

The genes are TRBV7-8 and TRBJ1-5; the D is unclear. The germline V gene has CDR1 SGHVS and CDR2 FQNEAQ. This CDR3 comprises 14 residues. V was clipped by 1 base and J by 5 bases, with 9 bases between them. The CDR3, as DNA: TGTGCCAGCAGCTTAGGGCAGGATTATCAGCCCCAGCATTTT. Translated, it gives CASSLGQDYQPQHF.

CDR3 region: CASSFNRETQYF. CDR3 DNA: TGTGCCAGCAGTTTTAACCGGGAGACCCAGTACTTC. The chain recombines TRBV28 with TRBJ2-5; D is unresolved. Between the trimmed V and J ends, which lost 3 bases and 5 bases, there was a span of 7 bases. CDR3 length equals 12 residues. Germline assignment: CDR1 MDHEN and CDR2 SYDVKM.

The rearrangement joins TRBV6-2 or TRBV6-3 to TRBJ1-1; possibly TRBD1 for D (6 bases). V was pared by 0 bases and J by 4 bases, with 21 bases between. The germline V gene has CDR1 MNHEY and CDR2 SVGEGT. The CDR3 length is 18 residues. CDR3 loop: CASSYSMAGAFWSTEAFF. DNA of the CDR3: TGTGCCAGCAGTTACTCGATGGCGGGGGCGTTCTGGAGCACTGAAGCTTTCTTT.

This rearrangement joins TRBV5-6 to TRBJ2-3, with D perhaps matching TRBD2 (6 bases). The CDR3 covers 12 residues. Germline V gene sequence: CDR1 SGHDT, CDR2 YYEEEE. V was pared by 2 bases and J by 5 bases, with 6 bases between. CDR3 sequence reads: CASSFGGDTQYF. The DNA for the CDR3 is TGTGCCAGCAGCTTCGGGGGAGATACGCAGTATTTT.

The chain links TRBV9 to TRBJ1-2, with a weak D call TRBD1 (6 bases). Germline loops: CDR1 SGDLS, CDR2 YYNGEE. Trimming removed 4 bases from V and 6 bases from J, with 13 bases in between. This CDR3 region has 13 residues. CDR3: CASSLQGRDGYTF. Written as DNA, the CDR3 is TGTGCCAGCAGCCTACAGGGTAGGGATGGCTACACCTTC.